The present T cell receptor beta chain was sequenced within a study of blood T cell repertoires in COVID-19. Whole-study context: The origin of the acute and convalescent COVID-19 samples was the United States, Italy and Spain.

TCRdb's table, derived via immunoSEQ multiplex PCR, lists solely in-frame clones and lacks some. Among 250,000 to 400,000 clones, about nine tenths were seen once, and the ten largest hold 1.5% to 2%. From germline, CDR1 is MNHEY and CDR2 SVGAGI. With 9 bases removed from V and 7 bases from J, the gap between germline ends came to 15 bases. The CDR3 covers 13 residues. Recruited during active infection, patients (from Seattle) were subsequently followed longitudinally. The V gene is TRBV6-5, the J gene TRBJ2-2; D might be TRBD1 (6 bases). This TCR derives from a woman in her twenties or thirties with COVID-19, enrolled during active disease. Sequenced: peripheral blood. The CDR3 DNA sequence: TGTGCCAGTTCGACGAGGGGGTACGGGGAGCTGTTTTTT. This sequence encodes CASSTRGYGELFF.